Each of the 22 T cell receptor beta chains below was sequenced from the same sample in a study of T cells after yellow fever vaccination. TCRdb re-called the 5' RACE reads with MiXCR, one entry per CDR3 protein. The sample records just over 250,000 distinct CDR3 sequences, approximately 5.2% being singletons. The sequences come from CD4+ T cells sorted from PBMCs, collected on the day of the yellow fever booster vaccination. The source is a man between 18 and 29 years old who received the YFV17D yellow fever vaccine.

This clonotype was counted only a few times. CDR3 nucleotides: TGTGCCAGCAGCTCCTACACGAAGACCCAGTACTTC. This codes for CASSSYTKTQYF. The genes are TRBV14 and TRBJ2-5, with D unresolved. The CDR3 has 12 amino acids. Trimming shortened V by 5 bases and J by 6 bases, and 10 bases separated the two germline ends. Germline V gene data show CDR1 as SGHDN and CDR2 as FVKESK.

This clonotype has a count of ten or more. The chain joins TRBV5-1 to TRBJ2-5; D gene ambiguous. Germline CDR1 SGHRS, CDR2 YFSETQ. The CDR3 is 14 amino acids. V was shortened by 4 bases and J by 3 bases, with 13 bases between the two germline ends. The CDR3 DNA sequence: TGCGCCAGCAGCGCCTCGAGGCCAAAAGAGACCCAGTACTTC. This encodes CASSASRPKETQYF.

This clonotype was picked up a small number of times. In nucleotides, the CDR3 is TGTGCCAGCAGCTCCCGGGAGGCGGACTATGGCTACACCTTC. Translation gives CASSSREADYGYTF. This chain connects TRBV7-8 to TRBJ1-2; D is undetermined. The V gene lost 4 bases and the J gene lost 3 bases, with 12 bases spanning the gap. Germline V gives CDR1 SGHVS, CDR2 FQNEAQ. The CDR3 is 14 residues long. The full variable domain, its missing parts supplied by reference TRBV7-8 and TRBJ1-2, is GAGVSQSPRYKVAKRGQDVALRCDPISGHVSLFWYQQALGQGPEFLTYFQNEAQLDKSGLPSDRFFAERPEGSVSTLKIQRTQQEDSAVYLCASSSREADYGYTFGSGTRLTVV.

This clonotype was counted many times. This rearrangement joins TRBV11-2 to TRBJ2-7; perhaps TRBD1 as D (6 bases). Germline CDR1 reads SGHAT; CDR2 reads FQNNGV. There are 16 residues in the CDR3. V was clipped by 3 bases and J by 0 bases, with 15 bases between them. CDR3 sequence: CASSFAGTRASYEQYF. CDR3 in DNA: TGTGCCAGCAGCTTCGCCGGGACAAGGGCCTCCTACGAGCAGTACTTC.

This chain links TRBV4-1 with TRBJ1-2, with D perhaps TRBD1 (5 bases). The CDR3 sequence is 16 residues long. V dropped 2 bases and J dropped 4 bases, with 17 bases sitting between them. The germline CDR1 and CDR2 sequences are MGHRA and YSYEKL. Here the CDR3 reads CASSQPAAGLGYGYTF. CDR3 DNA: TGCGCCAGCAGCCAACCTGCCGCGGGGCTGGGCTATGGCTACACCTTC.

This clonotype was seen repeatedly, ten times or more. The rearrangement uses TRBV12-3 or TRBV12-4 and TRBJ1-1; a weak D match, TRBD1 (6 bases). This CDR3 contains 13 residues. Trimming pared 5 bases from V and 9 bases from J, leaving 16 bases between. CDR3 sequence: CASSPRQGRQAFF. As DNA, the CDR3 is TGTGCCAGCAGTCCCAGGCAGGGGAGGCAAGCTTTCTTT.

This clonotype showed up many times. The chain couples TRBV5-1 to TRBJ2-7, with unresolved D. Germline V gives CDR1 SGHRS, CDR2 YFSETQ. V lost 0 bases and J 7 bases, leaving 17 bases between the germline ends. This CDR3 has 15 amino acids. The CDR3: CASSLAQAGPWEQYF. CDR3 DNA sequence: TGCGCCAGCAGCTTGGCCCAGGCAGGCCCTTGGGAGCAGTACTTC.

This chain links TRBV2 with TRBJ1-5, with a weak D call TRBD1 (6 bases). The germline V and J ends were trimmed by 5 bases and 4 bases, with 24 bases remaining between them. In germline, CDR1 is SNHLY, CDR2 FYNNEI. The CDR3 is made up of 18 amino acids. This CDR3 is CASSLPAGTSPTNQPQHF. The CDR3 nucleotides are TGTGCCAGCAGTCTGCCCGCCGGGACATCCCCGACAAATCAGCCCCAGCATTTT.

The chain couples TRBV5-4 to TRBJ1-4, with D uncertain. Trimming took off 4 bases at V and 8 bases at J, with 18 bases between the two ends. This CDR3 is 15 amino acids long. Germline V gives CDR1 SGHNT, CDR2 YYREEE (reference sequence). The CDR3 coding sequence is TGTGCCAGCAGCCAAACGTCGGCAGTAGGAGAAAAACTGTTTTTT. Its translation: CASSQTSAVGEKLFF.

The chain recombines TRBV2 with TRBJ2-2; D assignment may be TRBD1 or TRBD2 (5 bases each). The CDR3 spans 15 residues. Deletions cut 6 bases from V and 0 bases from J, with 11 bases between. Germline CDR1 reads SNHLY; CDR2 reads FYNNEI. The CDR3 is CASSPRGANTGELFF. The CDR3 region has the DNA TGTGCCAGCAGCCCCCGAGGGGCGAACACCGGGGAGCTGTTTTTT.

This clonotype was counted a few times. The V gene is TRBV20-1, the J gene TRBJ2-5, with D possibly being TRBD2 (6 bases). The CDR3 totals 14 residues. The V end was cut by 1 base, the J end by 0 bases, with 9 bases between. The germline CDR1 and CDR2 sequences are DFQATT and SNEGSKA (reference sequence). The CDR3 DNA follows: TGCAGTGCTAGAGCGGGGGTTCACCAAGAGACCCAGTACTTC. Encoded protein: CSARAGVHQETQYF.

The chain uses TRBV6-5 and TRBJ1-1; TRBD1 agrees at 8 bases. Trimming took 4 bases from V and 3 from J; bases not matched to a gene: 7. The CDR3 sequence is 15 residues long. CDR1 is MNHEY and CDR2 is SVGAGI in the germline V gene. The CDR3 sequence: CASSFSGGADTEAFF. CDR3 bases: TGTGCCAGCAGTTTTTCAGGGGGCGCAGACACTGAAGCTTTCTTT.

This clonotype was seen at least ten times. J is TRBJ2-7 and V is TRBV4-3, with 7 positions matching TRBD2. Looked up from germline, CDR1 is LGHNA and CDR2 is YSLEER. With 6 bases clipped from V and 6 bases from J, the junction kept 20 bases outside the gene matches. The CDR3 is 17 amino acids. As DNA, the CDR3 is TGCGCCAGCAGTCATGACCATTCCAGCGGGGTGCTCGGCGAGCAGTACTTC. Translating gives CASSHDHSSGVLGEQYF.

There are many counts of this clonotype. In nucleotides, the CDR3 is TGTGCCAGCAGCGTAGTTGGGACAGGGTCCCTCCGAACAGATACGCAGTATTTT. Its protein product is CASSVVGTGSLRTDTQYF. The chain is built from TRBV9 and TRBJ2-3, with TRBD1 matching over 9 bases. Per germline, CDR1 SGDLS and CDR2 YYNGEE. The CDR3 loop spans 18 amino acids. Unmatched junction bases numbered 11, after V lost 0 bases and J lost 3 bases.

V and J are TRBV7-9 and TRBJ1-1; D is perhaps TRBD1 (6 bases). The CDR3 runs to 14 residues. Trimming took 8 bases from V and 3 from J, leaving 16 bases between them. CDR1 is SEHNR and CDR2 is FQNEAQ in the germline V gene (reference sequence). The CDR3 reads CASAPGERDTEAFF. In nucleotides, the CDR3 is TGTGCCAGCGCCCCAGGGGAGAGGGACACTGAAGCTTTCTTT.

There are a few counts of this clonotype. The chain couples TRBV5-6 to TRBJ2-7; 7 bases fit TRBD1. Losses at the gene ends were 7 bases for V and 3 bases for J; bases not matched to a gene: 10. The CDR3 runs 14 residues. Per germline, CDR1 SGHDT and CDR2 YYEEEE. DNA of the CDR3: TGTGCCAGCCGAGAAACGGGACAGAGCTACGAGCAGTACTTC. Its translation: CASRETGQSYEQYF.

The chain combines TRBV5-5 with TRBJ1-3; no definite D call. V was pared by 0 bases and J by 0 bases, with 7 bases between. The CDR3 totals 15 residues. Germline loops: CDR1 SGHKS, CDR2 YYEKEE (reference sequence). CDR3 region: CASSLEGFSGNTIYF. The CDR3 coding sequence is TGTGCCAGCAGCTTGGAGGGTTTCTCTGGAAACACCATATATTTT. Complete variable domain (other parts from reference TRBV5-5 and TRBJ1-3): DAGVTQSPTHLIKTRGQQVTLRCSPISGHKSVSWYQQVLGQGPQFIFQYYEKEERGRGNFPDRFSARQFPNYSSELNVNALLLGDSALYLCASSLEGFSGNTIYFGEGSWLTVV.

The chain employs TRBV21-1 and TRBJ2-3; whether TRBD2, the table's D call, matches the DNA was not checked. TRBV21-1 is reported as a pseudogene. The CDR3 loop spans 15 amino acids. The CDR3 protein is CASTQGGGGCDTQYF. The CDR3 region has the DNA TGTGCCAGCACCCAAGGAGGCGGGGGGTGCGATACGCAGTATTTT.

The J gene is TRBJ2-7, the V gene TRBV4-3; maybe TRBD1 (6 bases). CDR1 is LGHNA and CDR2 is YSLEER in the germline V gene. This CDR3 contains 14 residues. In DNA form, the CDR3 reads TGCGCCAGCAGCCAAGGACAGGCCTCCTACGAGGAGTACGTC. It translates to CASSQGQASYEEYV.

This chain links TRBV6-8 with TRBJ1-3; maybe TRBD1 (5 bases). The CDR3 totals 17 residues. The germline CDR1 and CDR2 sequences are MNHGY and SAAAGT. Trimming took off 0 bases at V and 0 bases at J, with 12 bases between the two ends. CDR3 coding DNA: TGTGCCAGCAGTTACTCGAGGGACTTACACTCTGGAAACACCATATATTTT. Residues: CASSYSRDLHSGNTIYF.

The chain combines TRBV19 with TRBJ2-7, with D tentatively TRBD1 (6 bases). Germline lookup yields CDR1 LNHDA and CDR2 SQIVND (reference sequence). This CDR3 spans 13 amino acids. V was clipped by 5 bases and J by 0 bases, with 8 bases between them. CDR3: CASSGQSSYEQYF. The CDR3, as DNA: TGTGCCAGTAGTGGACAGAGCTCCTACGAGCAGTACTTC. Full variable domain (remainder filled in from reference TRBV19 and TRBJ2-7): DGGITQSPKYLFRKEGQNVTLSCEQNLNHDAMYWYRQDPGQGLRLIYYSQIVNDFQKGDIAEGYSVSREKKESFPLTVTSAQKNPTAFYLCASSGQSSYEQYFGPGTRLTVT.

The rearrangement links TRBV6-1 to TRBJ2-5; D gene uncertain. V lost 2 bases to trimming and J lost 0 bases, with 4 bases between them. The CDR3 consists of 13 residues. CDR1 is MNHNS, CDR2 SASEGT, per germline. CDR3 residues: CASSEQHQETQYF. The CDR3 nucleotides read TGTGCCAGCAGTGAACAGCACCAAGAGACCCAGTACTTC.